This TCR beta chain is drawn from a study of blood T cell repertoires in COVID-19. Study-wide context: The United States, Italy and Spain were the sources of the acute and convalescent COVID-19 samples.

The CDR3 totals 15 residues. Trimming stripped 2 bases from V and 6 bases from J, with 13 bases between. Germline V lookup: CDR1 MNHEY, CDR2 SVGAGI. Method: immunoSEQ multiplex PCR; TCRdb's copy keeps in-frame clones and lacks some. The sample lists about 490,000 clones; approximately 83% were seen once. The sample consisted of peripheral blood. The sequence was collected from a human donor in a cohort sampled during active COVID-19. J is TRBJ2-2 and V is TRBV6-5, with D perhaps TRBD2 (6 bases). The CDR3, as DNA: TGTGCCAGCAGTTACGGACTAAGGGTGCCCGGGGAGCTGTTTTTT. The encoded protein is CASSYGLRVPGELFF.